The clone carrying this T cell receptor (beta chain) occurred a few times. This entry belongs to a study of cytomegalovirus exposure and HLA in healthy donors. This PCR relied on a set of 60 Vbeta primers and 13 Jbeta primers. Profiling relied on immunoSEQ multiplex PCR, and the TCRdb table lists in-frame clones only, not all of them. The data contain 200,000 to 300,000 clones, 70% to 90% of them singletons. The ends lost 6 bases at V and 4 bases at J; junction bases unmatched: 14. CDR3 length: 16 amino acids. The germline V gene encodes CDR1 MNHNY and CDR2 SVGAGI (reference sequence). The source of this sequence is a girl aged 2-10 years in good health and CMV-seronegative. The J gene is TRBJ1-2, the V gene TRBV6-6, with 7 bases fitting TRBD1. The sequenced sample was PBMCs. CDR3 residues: CASSLLEAGGTYGYTF. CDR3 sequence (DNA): TGTGCCAGCAGCCTACTGGAGGCAGGGGGGACCTATGGCTACACCTTC.